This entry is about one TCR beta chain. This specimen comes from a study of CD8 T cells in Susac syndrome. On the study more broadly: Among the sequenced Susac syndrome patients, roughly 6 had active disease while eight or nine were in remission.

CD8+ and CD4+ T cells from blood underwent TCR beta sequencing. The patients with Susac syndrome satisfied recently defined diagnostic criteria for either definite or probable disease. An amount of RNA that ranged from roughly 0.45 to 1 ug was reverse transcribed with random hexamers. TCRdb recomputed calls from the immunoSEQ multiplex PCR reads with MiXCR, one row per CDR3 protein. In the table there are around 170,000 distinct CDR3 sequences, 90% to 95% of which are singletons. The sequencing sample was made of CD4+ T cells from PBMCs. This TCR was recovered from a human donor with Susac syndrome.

The CDR3 loop is CAGGGVDEQFF. In DNA, the CDR3 is TGTGCCGGTGGTGGGGTTGATGAGCAGTTCTTC. This rearrangement joins TRBV6-6 to TRBJ2-1; D not resolved. The V end was cut by 11 bases, the J end by 8 bases, with 13 bases between. The CDR3 runs to 11 residues. CDR1 is MNHNY, CDR2 SVGAGI, per germline (reference sequence).